These T cell receptor beta chains were read from a single sample in a study of beta chain features in type 1 diabetes. Assay: immunoSEQ multiplex PCR; the TCRdb copy retains only in-frame clones and omits some. This sample has 600,000 to 650,000 clones, with about a sixth found just once. The sample consisted of naive CD4+ T cells from blood. These TCRs come from a man aged 18 to 35 in good health. Each CDR3 is given with its conserved first and last residue. The D gene is left open where the match is weak. Some rows have no size entry. The others give once, few or many, or a class for an expanded clone.

TRBJ2-5	TRBV9	14	-	-	CASSVRGNQETQYF	TGTGCCAGCAGCGTACGGGGGAACCAAGAGACCCAGTACTTC
TRBJ1-1	TRBV12-5	15	few	TRBD1	CASGLVLGQHTEAFF	TGTGCTAGTGGTTTGGTTTTGGGACAGCACACTGAAGCTTTCTTT
TRBJ1-2	TRBV18	15	few	TRBD1	CASSPDRASNYGYTF	TGTGCCAGCTCGCCGGACAGGGCGAGTAACTATGGCTACACCTTC
TRBJ2-3	TRBV6-5	13	-	-	CASSNGGTDTQYF	TGTGCCAGCAGTAACGGTGGCACAGATACGCAGTATTTT
TRBJ2-2	TRBV28	16	-	-	CASSFPRRVNTGELFF	TGTGCCAGCAGTTTTCCTCGTCGTGTGAACACCGGGGAGCTGTTTTTT
TRBJ1-2	TRBV6-6	14	-	-	CASSRQGANYGYTF	TGTGCCAGCAGCCGTCAGGGAGCTAACTATGGCTACACCTTC
TRBJ1-2	TRBV7-2	15	-	TRBD1	CASSGTTGFGWGYTF	TGTGCCAGCAGCGGTACGACAGGGTTCGGGTGGGGCTACACTTTC
TRBJ1-6	TRBV30	15	few	-	CAWSQESSYNSPLHF	TGTGCCTGGAGCCAGGAGAGCTCCTATAATTCACCCCTCCACTTT
TRBJ2-2	TRBV29-1	12	few	-	CTVGLAAGELFF	TGCACCGTCGGCTTAGCAGCCGGGGAGCTGTTTTTT
TRBJ2-7	TRBV9	13	-	-	CASSVTVSYEQYF	TGTGCCAGCAGCGTCACGGTCTCCTACGAGCAGTACTTC
TRBJ2-3	TRBV4-3	16	few	-	CASSQVLNRGPDTQYF	TGCGCCAGCAGCCAAGTTTTAAATCGCGGGCCAGATACGCAGTATTTT
TRBJ1-5	TRBV18	14	-	-	CASSPLGGDQPQHF	TGTGCCAGCTCACCACTCGGGGGTGATCAGCCCCAGCATTTT
TRBJ1-1	TRBV14	15	-	-	CASSRRAGVNTEAFF	TGTGCCAGCAGCCGGAGGGCCGGGGTGAACACTGAAGCTTTCTTT
TRBJ1-1	TRBV5-1	16	few	-	CASSLSPGTMNTEAFF	TGCGCCAGCAGCTTGTCTCCGGGAACCATGAACACTGAAGCTTTCTTT
TRBJ2-6	TRBV27	15	many	-	CASSEDRPGANVLTF	TGTGCCAGCAGTGAAGACAGGCCTGGGGCCAACGTCCTGACTTTC
TRBJ2-2	TRBV11-2	15	-	TRBD1	CASSPRTGDTGELFF	TGTGCCAGCAGCCCCAGGACAGGGGATACCGGGGAGCTGTTTTTT
TRBJ2-5	TRBV7-6	13	few	-	CASSFRIGETQYF	TGTGCCAGCAGCTTTAGGATCGGCGAGACCCAGTACTTC
TRBJ1-4	TRBV4-1	16	-	-	CASSQVPVATNEKLFF	TGCGCCAGCAGCCAAGTTCCGGTGGCAACTAATGAAAAACTGTTTTTT
TRBJ2-6	TRBV28	15	-	-	CASSLVGSGANVLTF	TGTGCCAGCAGTTTAGTCGGCTCTGGGGCCAACGTCCTGACTTTC
TRBJ2-3	TRBV2	15	few	-	CASSPVAGRADTQYF	TGTGCCAGCAGTCCGGTGGCGGGAAGGGCAGATACGCAGTATTTT
TRBJ2-1	TRBV18	18	few	TRBD2	CASSPGLAGGISYNEQFF	TGTGCCAGCTCACCCGGTCTAGCGGGAGGGATTTCCTACAATGAGCAGTTCTTC
TRBJ2-5	TRBV5-4	16	few	-	CASSLWQGLGQETQYF	TGTGCCAGCAGCTTATGGCAGGGGTTGGGGCAAGAGACCCAGTACTTC
TRBJ2-4	TRBV29-1	15	few	TRBD2	CSVVRTSGAKNIQYF	TGCAGCGTTGTAAGGACTAGCGGAGCCAAAAACATTCAGTACTTC
TRBJ1-1	TRBV28	14	-	-	CASGRRVLNTEAFF	TGTGCCAGCGGAAGGAGGGTCTTGAACACTGAAGCTTTCTTT
TRBJ1-4	TRBV5-1	15	-	TRBD1	CASSITGVTGEKLFF	TGCGCCAGCAGCATCACAGGCGTGACAGGGGAAAAACTGTTTTTT
TRBJ1-1	TRBV7-3	14	-	-	CASSPDTLNTEAFF	TGTGCCAGCAGCCCGGACACCTTGAACACTGAAGCTTTCTTT
TRBJ2-3	TRBV5-1	15	-	-	CASTPGQTFTDTQYF	TGCGCCAGCACTCCCGGACAGACTTTCACAGATACGCAGTATTTT
TRBJ1-2	TRBV2	17	-	-	CASRRGTAGKRSWGYTF	TGTGCCAGCAGGAGGGGAACGGCAGGGAAGCGTTCTTGGGGCTACACCTTC
TRBJ2-3	TRBV2	14	few	TRBD2	CALQRGTSTDTQYF	TGTGCCTTACAGCGGGGGACTAGCACAGATACGCAGTATTTT
TRBJ2-7	TRBV5-4	13	-	-	CASSLARSYEQYF	TGTGCCAGCAGTCTAGCCAGATCCTACGAGCAGTACTTC
TRBJ2-7	TRBV6-1	14	few	-	CAGGGQIASYEQYF	TGTGCCGGAGGGGGACAGATTGCCTCCTACGAGCAGTACTTC
TRBJ2-3	TRBV5-4	16	-	-	CASSLAWGTPKDTQYF	TGTGCCAGCAGCTTGGCATGGGGAACCCCGAAAGATACGCAGTATTTT
TRBJ2-7	TRBV5-6	17	-	TRBD1	CASSLVGLGDRGREQYF	TGTGCCAGCAGCTTGGTAGGGTTGGGGGACAGGGGCCGGGAGCAGTACTTC
TRBJ1-3	TRBV10-3	16	-	-	CAIRKDLAFSGNTIYF	TGTGCCATCAGAAAGGATCTGGCCTTCTCTGGAAACACCATATATTTT
TRBJ1-1	TRBV5-1	15	few	-	CASSLEGASRTEAFF	TGCGCCAGCAGCTTGGAAGGCGCGTCGAGAACTGAAGCTTTCTTT
TRBJ1-5	TRBV21-1	15	few	-	CASRMDGGTNQPQHF	TGTGCCAGCAGGATGGACGGTGGGACTAATCAGCCCCAGCATTTT
TRBJ2-3	TRBV14	16	-	-	CASSQIKQTSTDTQYF	TGTGCCAGCAGCCAAATTAAGCAGACTAGCACAGATACGCAGTATTTT
TRBJ2-6	TRBV12-5	16	few	-	CASGLAKTGGANVLTF	TGTGCTAGTGGTTTGGCTAAGACAGGTGGGGCCAACGTCCTGACTTTC
TRBJ2-2	TRBV10-3	14	few	-	CAIRGGLNTGELFF	TGTGCCATCAGAGGGGGACTAAACACCGGGGAGCTGTTTTTT
TRBJ2-5	TRBV20-1	11	few	-	CSAREWGTQYF	TGCAGTGCTAGGGAGTGGGGGACCCAGTACTTC
TRBJ1-5	TRBV27	15	-	TRBD1	CASSRRGPSNQPQHF	TGTGCCAGCAGTCGCAGGGGGCCGAGCAATCAGCCCCAGCATTTT
TRBJ2-2	TRBV11-3	12	-	TRBD2	CASSQRGGELFF	TGTGCCAGCAGCCAGCGGGGCGGGGAGCTGTTTTTT
TRBJ2-1	TRBV20-1	10	few	-	CSANYNEQFF	TGCAGTGCTAATTACAATGAGCAGTTCTTC
TRBJ2-6	TRBV5-1	15	-	-	CASTSSVSGANVLTF	TGCGCCAGCACCTCGTCTGTCTCTGGGGCCAACGTCCTGACTTTC
TRBJ2-6	TRBV10-3	16	few	-	CASSRRADSGANVLTF	TGTGCCAGCAGCCGCCGGGCCGACTCTGGGGCCAACGTCCTGACTTTC
TRBJ1-2	TRBV30	12	-	TRBD1	CAWGQGGYGYTF	TGTGCCTGGGGACAGGGGGGCTATGGCTACACCTTC
TRBJ2-7	TRBV28	14	-	TRBD1	CASTEGGLAYEQYF	TGTGCCAGCACCGAAGGGGGCCTAGCCTACGAGCAGTACTTC
TRBJ1-2	TRBV7-3	14	few	-	CASSLRQTSHGYTF	TGTGCCAGCAGCTTACGGCAGACTTCTCATGGCTACACCTTC
TRBJ2-7	TRBV29-1	12	few	-	CSVGRGSYEQYF	TGCAGCGTTGGTCGCGGATCCTACGAGCAGTACTTC
TRBJ2-5	TRBV25-1	18	-	TRBD1	CASSEQGDRSFGQETQYF	TGTGCCAGCAGTGAACAGGGGGACAGGTCCTTTGGGCAAGAGACCCAGTACTTC
TRBJ2-7	TRBV19	16	few	TRBD2	CASSTTSLARAYEQYF	TGTGCCAGTAGTACTACTTCACTAGCGCGAGCCTACGAGCAGTACTTC
TRBJ2-5	TRBV18	14	few	-	CASSPQVSRETQYF	TGTGCCAGCTCTCCACAGGTATCGCGAGAGACCCAGTACTTC
TRBJ1-2	TRBV28	12	-	-	CASSLSGVGYTF	TGTGCCAGCAGTTTATCAGGGGTGGGCTACACCTTC